What follows is one TCR beta chain and its context. The antigen remains undetermined. These data are taken from a study of T-cell memory formation after mild COVID-19. Study-wide results and caveats: Later expanders leaned toward CD4+, whereas clones contracting from day 15 to 85 were balanced CD4/CD8.

TCRdb itself ran the 5' RACE reads through MiXCR, one entry per CDR3 protein. The sample records approximately 450,000 distinct CDR3 sequences, 18% being singletons. The CDR3 runs 15 residues. Trimming took off 6 bases at V and 0 bases at J, with 13 bases between the two ends. The germline CDR1 and CDR2 sequences are SGHTA and FQGTGA. The chain employs TRBV7-3 and TRBJ2-3, with D tentatively TRBD1 (6 bases). The sample taken for sequencing was PBMCs or a T cell subset sorted from them (not recorded which). This TCR derives from an adult woman who had mild COVID-19 (a few samples of this study predate the infection). Cell type and time point are not known. CDR3: CASRSGAHSTDTQYF. As DNA, the CDR3 is TGTGCCAGCAGGTCAGGGGCCCACAGCACAGATACGCAGTATTTT. The variable domain in full, completed from reference TRBV7-3 and TRBJ2-3, reads GAGVSQTPSNKVTEKGKYVELRCDPISGHTALYWYRQSLGQGPEFLIYFQGTGAADDSGLPNDRFFAVRPEGSVSTLKIQRTERGDSAVYLCASRSGAHSTDTQYFGPGTRLTVL.